Listed here are 21 T cell receptor beta chains from one sample, sequenced in a study of glioma-infiltrating T cells. The iRepertoire nested amplicon-rescue multiplex PCR amplified TCR alpha and beta CDR3s from RNA. TCRdb itself ran the multiplex PCR reads through MiXCR, one entry per CDR3 protein. The table shows about 89,000 distinct CDR3 sequences, with approximately 22% occurring only once. What was sequenced was glioma tissue, nonneoplastic brain tissue, or PBMCs (not recorded which). These receptors originate from a human donor with low-grade glioma or glioblastoma, undergoing nonglioma brain surgery, or in good health (not recorded which).

A remark on this clonotype: Given a much more abundant clone one base away, this may be a read error. The chain has TRBV6-1 and TRBJ1-4; D is undetermined. The germline CDR1 and CDR2 sequences are MNHNS and SASEGT. CDR3 length: 16 amino acids. The CDR3: CPSSPRGRLTNEKLFF. The CDR3 DNA reads TGTCCCAGCAGTCCAAGAGGGAGGCTAACTAATGAAAAACTGTTTTTT.

This clonotype was seen ten or more times. This sequence joins TRBV6-1 and TRBJ2-5; 8 nucleotides agree with TRBD2. From germline, CDR1 is MNHNS and CDR2 SASEGT. Unmatched junction bases numbered 11, after V lost 6 bases and J lost 2 bases. The CDR3 has 16 residues. CDR3: CASSFRGGPKQETQYF. Here the CDR3 DNA reads TGTGCCAGCAGCTTCCGGGGGGGGCCGAAACAAGAGACCCAGTACTTC.

This clonotype came up a few times. The chain has TRBV4-1 and TRBJ2-3, with 13 bases aligning to TRBD2. V lost 1 base to trimming and J lost 7 bases; unmatched junction nucleotides: 8. The CDR3 extends over 17 amino acids. Germline assignment: CDR1 MGHRA and CDR2 YSYEKL. The CDR3 DNA sequence: TGCGCCAGCAGCCAAGCGACTAGCGGGGGGAGCATTAATACGCAGTATTTT. It specifies CASSQATSGGSINTQYF.

This chain uses TRBV2 with TRBJ2-1; D call uncertain. This CDR3 has 14 amino acids. CDR1 and CDR2 from the germline V gene are SNHLY and FYNNEI. V was pared by 5 bases and J by 14 bases, with 22 bases between. The DNA for the CDR3 is TGTGCCAGCAGTCGAATTAGCTCCTACAATAAGAAGTTCTTC. Translation: CASSRISSYNKKFF.

This clonotype was observed many times. The CDR3 DNA sequence: TGTGCCAGCAGCCCCTCCGGGGATACGCAGTATTTT. It codes for CASSPSGDTQYF. The chain uses TRBV6-1 and TRBJ2-3, with D unclear. Trimming shortened V by 6 bases and J by 6 bases, and 10 bases separated the two germline ends. The CDR3 runs to 12 residues. Germline V gives CDR1 MNHNS, CDR2 SASEGT.

This clonotype appeared many times. This sequence joins TRBV6-1 and TRBJ1-1; the D gene is possibly TRBD1 (6 bases). The V gene lost 5 bases and the J gene lost 1 base, with 14 bases spanning the gap. Germline loops: CDR1 MNHNS, CDR2 SASEGT. The length of the CDR3 is 15 residues. CDR3 DNA: TGTGCCAGCAGTCGACAGGTCGGAAAGAACACTGAAGCTTTCTTT. Translation gives CASSRQVGKNTEAFF.

To note about this clonotype: This may be a read error, as it is one base from a much larger clone. V gene TRBV2 combines with J gene TRBJ1-5, with TRBD1 identical over 8 bases. Germline values: CDR1 SNHLY, CDR2 FYNNEI. This CDR3 has 14 residues. This chain's CDR3 is CPSSRDRGQQPQHF. The CDR3 DNA reads as TGTCCCAGCAGTCGTGACAGGGGCCAGCAGCCCCAGCATTTT.

This clonotype was counted at least ten times. The chain combines TRBV29-1 with TRBJ1-1; TRBD1 aligns across 9 bases. The length of the CDR3 is 14 residues. V gave up 3 bases and J gave up 6 bases; unmatched junction bases: 8. Per the germline V gene, CDR1 is SQVTM and CDR2 is ANQGSEA. The CDR3 DNA reads as TGCAGCGTTGACGATACAGGGGGCGCGTCTGAAGCTTTCTTT. Translated: CSVDDTGGASEAFF. The variable domain in full, completed from reference TRBV29-1 and TRBJ1-1, reads SAVISQKPSRDICQRGTSLTIQCQVDSQVTMMFWYRQQPGQSLTLIATANQGSEATYESGFVIDKFPISRPNLTFSTLTVSNMSPEDSSIYLCSVDDTGGASEAFFGQGTRLTVV.

This clonotype was found many times. The chain joins TRBV19 to TRBJ2-1, with D uncertain. Trimming removed 6 bases at V and 8 bases at J, with 17 bases between. The CDR3 is 14 amino acids. Per the germline V gene, CDR1 is LNHDA and CDR2 is SQIVND (reference sequence). The CDR3 coding sequence is TGTGCCAGTAGGTGGGTAGTATCGGCGGATGAGCAGTTCTTC. This gives the protein CASRWVVSADEQFF.

This clonotype was seen many times. The chain employs TRBV7-6 and TRBJ1-3; no reliable D call. V was pared by 5 bases and J by 9 bases, with 17 bases between. Germline V gene data show CDR1 as SGHVS and CDR2 as FNYEAQ. The CDR3 is 14 amino acids. CDR3 nucleotides: TGTGCCAGCAGCCCTTTAAGCGTATCGGGCACCATATATTTT. Residues: CASSPLSVSGTIYF.

In the case of this clonotype: A much larger clone lies one base from this, so it may be a read error. The chain employs TRBV5-1 and TRBJ1-1; D is perhaps TRBD1 (6 bases). The CDR3 extends over 14 amino acids. The V gene lost 7 bases and the J gene lost 4 bases, with 17 bases spanning the gap. Germline loops: CDR1 SGHRS, CDR2 YFSETQ. The DNA of the CDR3 is TGCGCCAGCGCCGGGGCAGGGGTTCTCACTGAAGCTTTCTTT. This gives the protein CASAGAGVLTEAFF.

This clonotype was seen at least ten times. The chain couples TRBV20-1 to TRBJ2-5; possibly TRBD1 or TRBD2 for D (5 bases each). The CDR3 extends over 14 amino acids. V gave up 5 bases and J gave up 3 bases, with 16 bases separating them. Germline V CDR1 and CDR2: DFQATT, SNEGSKA (reference sequence). This CDR3 reads CSAPRTGQKETQYF. The DNA for the CDR3 is TGCAGTGCTCCCAGAACGGGGCAGAAAGAGACCCAGTACTTC.

This clonotype was detected many times. The V gene is TRBV20-1, the J gene TRBJ2-5; TRBD2 matches at 9 bases. Losses at the gene ends were 0 bases for V and 7 bases for J; bases not matched to a gene: 3. CDR1 is DFQATT, CDR2 SNEGSKA, per germline (reference sequence). The CDR3 length is 13 residues. The CDR3 is CSARDGAGGTQYF. Written as DNA, the CDR3 is TGCAGTGCTAGAGATGGAGCGGGAGGGACCCAGTACTTC.

This clonotype has at least ten counts. CDR3 sequence (DNA): TGTGCCAGCAGCGCTCTAGCGGGAGTTAAGGGCGAGCAGTACTTC. Amino acid sequence: CASSALAGVKGEQYF. The chain has TRBV14 and TRBJ2-7; 10 nucleotides align to TRBD2. CDR3 length equals 15 residues. The V and J ends lost 5 bases and 6 bases, in that order; junction bases with no gene match: 10. The germline V gene encodes CDR1 SGHDN and CDR2 FVKESK.

This clonotype was seen at least ten times. The rearrangement joins TRBV2 to TRBJ2-2; the D is unclear. Germline CDR1 is SNHLY and CDR2 is FYNNEI. V was clipped by 1 base and J by 3 bases, with 6 bases between them. The length of the CDR3 is 14 residues. The CDR3 sequence: CASSEVGYTGELFF. For the CDR3, the DNA is TGTGCCAGCAGTGAAGTAGGGTACACCGGGGAGCTGTTTTTT. The full variable domain, rest sourced from reference TRBV2 and TRBJ2-2, is EPEVTQTPSHQVTQMGQEVILRCVPISNHLYFYWYRQILGQKVEFLVSFYNNEISEKSEIFDDQFSVERPDGSNFTLKIRSTKLEDSAMYFCASSEVGYTGELFFGEGSRLTVL.

V and J are TRBV5-1 and TRBJ2-2; TRBD2 agrees at 7 bases. Germline CDR1 is SGHRS and CDR2 is YFSETQ. Trimming removed 3 bases from V and 0 bases from J; junction bases left unmatched: 2. The CDR3 is 15 residues long. The CDR3 reads CASSSGGSNTGELFF. The CDR3, as DNA: TGCGCCAGCAGCTCGGGGGGATCGAACACCGGGGAGCTGTTTTTT. Combining the CDR3 with reference TRBV5-1 and TRBJ2-2 gives the whole variable domain KAGVTQTPRYLIKTRGQQVTLSCSPISGHRSVSWYQQTPGQGLQFLFEYFSETQRNKGNFPGRFSGRQFSNSRSEMNVSTLELGDSALYLCASSSGGSNTGELFFGEGSRLTVL.

A single count supports this clonotype. This chain links TRBV29-1 with TRBJ1-2; D ambiguous. The CDR3 is 11 residues long. Trimming removed 6 bases at V and 2 bases at J, with 7 bases between. Germline-derived CDR1 and CDR2 are SQVTM and ANQGSEA. The CDR3 DNA reads TGCAGCGTAGCCGAAAACTATGGCTACACCTTC. This sequence encodes CSVAENYGYTF.

The table lists this clonotype with many counts. The chain links TRBV6-1 to TRBJ1-6; D is ambiguous. This CDR3 comprises 14 residues. The V end was cut by 4 bases, the J end by 4 bases, with 8 bases between. Germline V gene data show CDR1 as MNHNS and CDR2 as SASEGT. CDR3 DNA: TGTGCCAGCAGTGCCCGGCAGTATAATTCACCCCTCCACTTT. Protein product: CASSARQYNSPLHF.

This clonotype was observed at least ten times. This chain uses TRBV6-1 with TRBJ1-2; D might be TRBD1 (5 bases). The CDR3 runs 11 residues. CDR1 MNHNS and CDR2 SASEGT come from the germline V gene. The V end lost 5 bases, the J end lost 8 bases, and 9 bases lay between the germline ends. This CDR3 reads CASSKDIGYTF. DNA of the CDR3: TGTGCCAGCAGTAAGGACATCGGCTACACCTTC.

The genes are TRBV29-1 and TRBJ1-3; 8 positions match TRBD1. The junction had 10 bases not matched to a gene; V was cut back by 6 bases and J by 3 bases. This CDR3 spans 15 amino acids. The germline V gene has CDR1 SQVTM and CDR2 ANQGSEA. Written as DNA, the CDR3 is TGCAGCGTCCGGCCCCAGGGGGCGGTTGGAAACACCATATATTTT. Translation gives CSVRPQGAVGNTIYF. The full variable domain, in which reference TRBV29-1 and TRBJ1-3 provide the parts outside the CDR3, is SAVISQKPSRDICQRGTSLTIQCQVDSQVTMMFWYRQQPGQSLTLIATANQGSEATYESGFVIDKFPISRPNLTFSTLTVSNMSPEDSSIYLCSVRPQGAVGNTIYFGEGSWLTVV.

V gene TRBV29-1 combines with J gene TRBJ1-2, with 9 bases fitting TRBD1. CDR3 length: 16 residues. With V trimmed by 0 bases and J by 4 bases, 9 bases remained unmatched. The germline gives CDR1 SQVTM, CDR2 ANQGSEA. The CDR3 reads CSVEDPTGGNFYGYTF. The CDR3 DNA reads as TGCAGCGTTGAAGATCCGACAGGGGGAAACTTCTATGGCTACACCTTC.